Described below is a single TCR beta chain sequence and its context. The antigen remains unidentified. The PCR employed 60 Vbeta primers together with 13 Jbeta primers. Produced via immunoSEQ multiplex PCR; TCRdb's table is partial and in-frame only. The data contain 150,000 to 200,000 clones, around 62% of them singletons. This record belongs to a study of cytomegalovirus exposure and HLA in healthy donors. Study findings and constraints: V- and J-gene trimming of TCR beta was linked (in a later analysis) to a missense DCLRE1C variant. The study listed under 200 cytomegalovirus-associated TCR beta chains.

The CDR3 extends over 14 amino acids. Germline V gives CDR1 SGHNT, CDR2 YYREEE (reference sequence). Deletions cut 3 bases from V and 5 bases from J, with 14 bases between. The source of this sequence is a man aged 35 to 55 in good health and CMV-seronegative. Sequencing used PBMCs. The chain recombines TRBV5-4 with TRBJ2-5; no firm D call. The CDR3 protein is CASSSNKRTETQYF. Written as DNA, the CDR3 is TGTGCCAGCAGCTCCAACAAGCGTACGGAGACCCAGTACTTC. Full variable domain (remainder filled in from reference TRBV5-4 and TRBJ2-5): ETGVTQSPTHLIKTRGQQVTLRCSSQSGHNTVSWYQQALGQGPQFIFQYYREEENGRGNFPPRFSGLQFPNYSSELNVNALELDDSALYLCASSSNKRTETQYFGPGTRLLVL.